This TCR beta chain derives from a study of blood T cell repertoires in COVID-19. With V trimmed by 4 bases and J by 0 bases, 6 bases remained unmatched. The germline V gene encodes CDR1 SGHDT and CDR2 YYEEEE. The CDR3 length is 15 residues. Methods used by the authors: Estimation of nucleated cell counts was performed using reference gene primer amplification. The data were produced by immunoSEQ multiplex PCR, yet TCRdb's version contains in-frame clones alone and is incomplete. V, J and clone size reflect that table, while D and trimming were determined from the DNA. The sample includes approximately 200,000 clones, 84% of them seen just once.

V and J are TRBV5-6 and TRBJ2-7; TRBD1 agrees at 8 bases. Sequencing was performed on PBMCs or T cells enriched from blood (not recorded which). The clonotype was recovered from a man aged 55 to 70 who had recovered from COVID-19. CDR3 protein: CASSPGTGDSYEQYF. CDR3 in DNA: TGTGCCAGCAGCCCTGGGACAGGCGACTCCTACGAGCAGTACTTC.